This entry lists 5 T cell receptor beta chains sequenced from one sample in a study of cytomegalovirus exposure and HLA in healthy donors. PCR was performed using 60 Vbeta and 13 Jbeta primers. Sequencing was performed with immunoSEQ multiplex PCR; in TCRdb, only in-frame clones are kept and a portion is missing. The sample lists about 180,000 clones, around 80% occurring once. The specimen was PBMCs. The receptors come from a young man in good health and CMV-seronegative.

J is TRBJ1-5 and V is TRBV4-1; a possible D gene is TRBD1 (5 bases). V was pared by 10 bases and J by 0 bases, with 22 bases between. This CDR3 region has 17 residues. Germline CDR1 and CDR2: MGHRA and YSYEKL. In nucleotides, the CDR3 is TGCGCCACTCCCACAGAGGACAAAGCGATTAGCAATCAGCCCCAGCATTTT. It encodes CATPTEDKAISNQPQHF.

The chain employs TRBV28 and TRBJ1-1; unclear D gene. The CDR3 covers 11 residues. V lost 4 bases and J lost 10, with 10 bases in between. Looked up from germline, CDR1 is MDHEN and CDR2 is SYDVKM. In DNA, the CDR3 is TGTGCCAGCAGTTATTTCCTGAGAGCTTTCTTT. It is translated as CASSYFLRAFF.

The chain carries TRBV25-1 and TRBJ2-7; TRBD2 matches 12 bases. V dropped 2 bases and J dropped 3; count of bases not matched to a gene: 8. The CDR3 runs to 17 residues. CDR1 and CDR2 (germline): MGHDK, SYGVNS. CDR3 loop: CASSEGLAGLGNYEQYF. In nucleotides, the CDR3 is TGTGCCAGCAGTGAAGGACTAGCGGGATTAGGAAACTACGAGCAGTACTTC.

This chain joins TRBV28 and TRBJ1-1; 9 bases fit TRBD1. The V segment lost 2 bases and the J segment 11 bases; nucleotides outside the gene matches: 3. Germline V CDR1 and CDR2: MDHEN, SYDVKM. The CDR3 sequence is 12 residues long. The chain's CDR3 is CASSLDRGKAFF. The CDR3 DNA reads as TGTGCCAGCAGTTTAGACAGGGGGAAGGCTTTCTTT.

The gene calls are TRBV30 and TRBJ1-5; D unclear. The CDR3 loop spans 15 amino acids. The germline gives CDR1 GTSNPN, CDR2 SVGIG (reference sequence). Trimming left V 3 bases short and J 0 bases short, with 12 bases between. CDR3 bases: TGTGCCTGGAGCCGGGAAGGTCATAGCAATCAGCCCCAGCATTTT. Translating it yields CAWSREGHSNQPQHF.